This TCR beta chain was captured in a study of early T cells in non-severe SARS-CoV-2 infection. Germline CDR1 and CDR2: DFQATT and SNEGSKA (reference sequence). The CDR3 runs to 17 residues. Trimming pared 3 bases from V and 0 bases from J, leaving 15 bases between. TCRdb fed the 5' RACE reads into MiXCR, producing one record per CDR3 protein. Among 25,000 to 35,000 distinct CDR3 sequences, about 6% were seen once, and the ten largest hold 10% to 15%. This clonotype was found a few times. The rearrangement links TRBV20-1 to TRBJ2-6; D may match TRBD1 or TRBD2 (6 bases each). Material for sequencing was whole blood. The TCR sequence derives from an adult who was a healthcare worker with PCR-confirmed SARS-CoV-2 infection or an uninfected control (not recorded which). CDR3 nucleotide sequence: TGCAGTGCTAGCGCAGGGGACTCTTCCTCTGGGGCCAACGTCCTGACTTTC. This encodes CSASAGDSSSGANVLTF.